The 22 T cell receptor beta chains listed next were all sequenced from one sample in a study of blood T cell repertoires in COVID-19 (dated by TCRdb to the early 2020s). The protocol used for the library was the immunoSEQ multiplex PCR assay. TCRdb mirrors the immuneACCESS table, restricted to in-frame sequences. Some clones are absent from its copies; in checked studies, under half trace to an unresolved V gene, and the reason for the others is unknown. In all, the sample holds 150,000 to 200,000 clones, and around three quarters of those were seen once. The top ten clonotypes cover roughly 17% of the sample. Material: peripheral blood. The receptor source for this set is a man in his sixties with active or convalescent COVID-19.

The chain joins TRBV29-1 to TRBJ2-5, with D possibly being TRBD1 (6 bases). The CDR3 is 14 amino acids. V lost 3 bases and J 5 bases, leaving 16 bases between the germline ends. Germline V gene sequence: CDR1 SQVTM, CDR2 ANQGSEA. CDR3 protein: CSVDQGRIRETQYF. In DNA form, the CDR3 reads TGCAGCGTTGATCAGGGGAGAATTCGGGAGACCCAGTACTTC.

This chain joins TRBV4-3 and TRBJ2-7, with 8 nucleotides matching TRBD1. V shed 4 bases, J shed 3 bases, and the junction held 8 bases outside the gene matches. The CDR3 contains 15 residues. Germline values: CDR1 LGHNA, CDR2 YSLEER. CDR3 region: CASSLRGRGHYEQYF. In DNA, the CDR3 is TGCGCCAGCAGCCTCAGGGGCAGGGGGCACTACGAGCAGTACTTC.

The chain carries TRBV30 and TRBJ2-1, with 7 bases identical to TRBD1. This CDR3 spans 12 amino acids. CDR1 and CDR2 from the germline V gene are GTSNPN and SVGIG (reference sequence). The V segment lost 5 bases and the J segment 5 bases; nucleotides outside the gene matches: 3. The CDR3 region has the DNA TGTGCCTGGTCCGGGACAGACAATGAGCAGTTCTTC. It codes for CAWSGTDNEQFF.

CDR3 in DNA: TGTGCCAGCAGACCATCGGCGGGACTCTACGAGCAGTACTTC. Translation: CASRPSAGLYEQYF. V gene TRBV2 combines with J gene TRBJ2-7; tentative D call: TRBD2 (6 bases). CDR1 and CDR2 (germline): SNHLY, FYNNEI. The CDR3 runs to 14 residues. Trimming stripped 6 bases from V and 3 bases from J, with 15 bases between.

This clone has only a few counts. The rearrangement uses TRBV9 and TRBJ2-1, with 14 bases matching TRBD2. Germline assignment: CDR1 SGDLS and CDR2 YYNGEE. This CDR3 spans 20 amino acids. The trim removed 3 bases at V and 4 bases at J, leaving 15 bases unmatched. CDR3 coding DNA: TGTGCCAGCAGCGAGGCCCCAAAGGAGACTAGCGGGAGGGTTTACAATGAGCAGTTCTTC. Protein sequence: CASSEAPKETSGRVYNEQFF.

The chain recombines TRBV28 with TRBJ1-1, with no clear D. V lost 6 bases and J 2 bases, leaving 13 bases between the germline ends. Germline CDR1 reads MDHEN; CDR2 reads SYDVKM. The CDR3 covers 14 residues. The CDR3: CASRLPSVNTEAFF. In nucleotides, the CDR3 is TGTGCCAGCAGGTTACCGTCGGTCAACACTGAAGCTTTCTTT.

The chain has TRBV19 and TRBJ1-1; 8 nucleotides agree with TRBD1. CDR3 length: 15 residues. CDR1 and CDR2 from the germline V gene are LNHDA and SQIVND (reference sequence). The V segment lost 4 bases and the J segment 0 bases; nucleotides outside the gene matches: 4. CDR3 loop: CASSTRTGLNTEAFF. CDR3 coding DNA: TGTGCCAGTAGTACCCGGACAGGGTTGAACACTGAAGCTTTCTTT.

The gene calls are TRBV30 and TRBJ1-4; 7 nucleotides match TRBD1. Germline V lookup: CDR1 GTSNPN, CDR2 SVGIG (reference sequence). CDR3 size: 13 residues. Germline trimming cut 7 bases from V and 4 bases from J; bases unmatched to any gene: 6. The CDR3 DNA is TGTGCCTCCCGGGCAGGGGGTAATGAAAAACTGTTTTTT. This sequence encodes CASRAGGNEKLFF.

V gene TRBV7-9 combines with J gene TRBJ2-2; TRBD1 matches 9 bases. The CDR3 is made up of 16 amino acids. Trimming at V came to 5 bases and at J to 4 bases, leaving 8 bases not matched to a gene. Germline values: CDR1 SEHNR, CDR2 FQNEAQ (reference sequence). CDR3 protein: CASSRRTGASTGELFF. CDR3 DNA sequence: TGTGCCAGCAGCCGGCGGACAGGGGCAAGCACCGGGGAGCTGTTTTTT.

The chain links TRBV4-3 to TRBJ1-6; D ambiguous. From germline, CDR1 is LGHNA and CDR2 YSLEER. V was clipped by 0 bases and J by 4 bases, with 7 bases between them. This CDR3 is 15 amino acids long. CDR3 protein: CASSQDPRYNSPLHF. As DNA, the CDR3 is TGCGCCAGCAGCCAAGATCCTAGATATAATTCACCCCTCCACTTT.

This chain uses TRBV7-2 with TRBJ2-7; 7 bases fit TRBD1. There are 14 residues in the CDR3. Trimming cost V 5 bases and J 0 bases; bases outside gene matches: 4. Germline V CDR1 and CDR2: SGHTA, FQGNSA. The CDR3 DNA is TGTGCCAGCAGCCTTAGACAGGGCTCCTACGAGCAGTACTTC. Protein sequence: CASSLRQGSYEQYF.

This clone was counted once. The rearrangement uses TRBV5-1 and TRBJ1-4; TRBD1 aligns across 10 bases. The CDR3 has 15 residues. J lost 7 bases, V lost 4 bases, and 7 bases had no gene match. The germline gives CDR1 SGHRS, CDR2 YFSETQ. CDR3 nucleotide sequence: TGCGCCAGCAGCGGGGGACAGGGGCCTTTTGAAAAACTGTTTTTT. This sequence encodes CASSGGQGPFEKLFF.

The rearrangement uses TRBV5-1 and TRBJ2-3; no clear D gene. The ends were cut back, 4 bases at V and 1 base at J, with 10 bases in the middle. CDR1 is SGHRS and CDR2 is YFSETQ in the germline V gene. The CDR3 length is 14 residues. DNA of the CDR3: TGCGCCAGCAGCGACCCAGGCGGCACAGATACGCAGTATTTT. It specifies CASSDPGGTDTQYF. Drawing the rest from reference TRBV5-1 and TRBJ2-3, the complete variable domain is KAGVTQTPRYLIKTRGQQVTLSCSPISGHRSVSWYQQTPGQGLQFLFEYFSETQRNKGNFPGRFSGRQFSNSRSEMNVSTLELGDSALYLCASSDPGGTDTQYFGPGTRLTVL.

The CDR3 bases are TGTGCCAGCAGCCGCGTAGGGGGATCGAACACTGAAGCTTTCTTT. This gives the protein CASSRVGGSNTEAFF. V and J are TRBV7-2 and TRBJ1-1; D might be TRBD1 (6 bases). CDR1 SGHTA and CDR2 FQGNSA come from the germline V gene. The CDR3 spans 15 residues. V lost 5 bases to trimming and J lost 1 base, with 14 bases between them.

This chain links TRBV2 with TRBJ1-5; D perhaps matches TRBD1 (5 bases). V shed 0 bases and J shed 3 bases, with 15 bases lying between them. This CDR3 is 17 amino acids long. Germline CDR1 reads SNHLY; CDR2 reads FYNNEI. The CDR3 DNA follows: TGTGCCAGCAGTGAAGCTTTTCGTGGACAAGACAATCAGCCCCAGCATTTT. Translation: CASSEAFRGQDNQPQHF.

The chain is built from TRBV7-2 and TRBJ2-3; 8 bases match TRBD2. This CDR3 is 14 amino acids long. Germline assignment: CDR1 SGHTA and CDR2 FQGNSA. The trim removed 4 bases at V and 5 bases at J, leaving 5 bases unmatched. CDR3 DNA: TGTGCCAGCAGCTCCGTGCTAGCGGGAGATACGCAGTATTTT. It codes for CASSSVLAGDTQYF.

V usage is TRBV2 and J usage is TRBJ1-1, with unresolved D. Deletions cut 6 bases from V and 4 bases from J, with 15 bases between. Germline-derived CDR1 and CDR2 are SNHLY and FYNNEI. The CDR3 covers 14 residues. The CDR3 sequence: CASRPLTVGTEAFF. DNA of the CDR3: TGTGCCAGCAGACCTCTAACAGTGGGCACTGAAGCTTTCTTT.

The CDR3 coding sequence is TGCGCCAGCAGCCAAGGACAGCACACTAATGAAAAACTGTTTTTT. Protein sequence: CASSQGQHTNEKLFF. V is TRBV4-1 and J is TRBJ1-4; TRBD1 is a possible D gene (5 bases). This CDR3 spans 15 amino acids. V lost 1 base and J 2 bases, leaving 8 bases between the germline ends. Germline-derived CDR1 and CDR2 are MGHRA and YSYEKL.

The gene calls are TRBV11-3 and TRBJ1-3; D gene unclear. The germline V and J ends were trimmed by 3 bases and 0 bases, with 6 bases remaining between them. Germline CDR1 and CDR2: SGHNT and YENEEA. The CDR3 sequence is 14 residues long. DNA of the CDR3: TGTGCCAGCAGCTTTAGAAGCTCTGGAAACACCATATATTTT. Translation gives CASSFRSSGNTIYF.

The chain links TRBV5-4 to TRBJ1-5; 7 positions match TRBD1. J was trimmed by 4 bases and V by 3 bases; bases with no gene match: 1. This CDR3 contains 13 residues. Germline V gives CDR1 SGHNT, CDR2 YYREEE (reference sequence). This chain's CDR3 is CASSSGQNQPQHF. The CDR3 bases are TGTGCCAGCAGCTCGGGACAGAATCAGCCCCAGCATTTT.

This chain connects TRBV11-2 to TRBJ2-7; 9 bases fit TRBD2. CDR3 size: 15 residues. V shed 7 bases and J 3 bases; nucleotides not matched to a gene: 10. CDR1 and CDR2 from the germline V gene are SGHAT and FQNNGV. The CDR3 sequence is CASTRSGLAVYEQYF. DNA for the CDR3: TGTGCCAGCACCAGATCGGGACTAGCAGTCTACGAGCAGTACTTC.

V is TRBV29-1 and J is TRBJ2-5, with unresolved D. V was cut by 4 bases and J by 4 bases, with 13 bases left in between. The length of the CDR3 is 13 residues. Germline V gene data show CDR1 as SQVTM and CDR2 as ANQGSEA. The CDR3 sequence is CSVVGVPGETQYF. The DNA for the CDR3 is TGCAGCGTTGTGGGCGTACCAGGAGAGACCCAGTACTTC.